What follows describes a single T cell receptor beta chain. Its antigen is undetermined. CDR3 length: 16 amino acids. Per the germline V gene, CDR1 is SGHNT and CDR2 is YYREEE (reference sequence). V lost 4 bases, J lost 8 bases, and 24 bases lay in between. Antigen-specific CD4+ T cells were first expanded with viral peptide pools by the ViraFEST assay and only then sequenced. When 10 to 11 days of culture had elapsed, CD4+ T cells were isolated. Previously uninfected by SARS-CoV-2, the vaccine recipients also showed negative nucleocapsid antibodies. These data come from a study of vaccination effects on CD4 cells after COVID-19. Method: immunoSEQ multiplex PCR; TCRdb's copy keeps in-frame clones and lacks some. The sample lists about 48,000 clones, approximately 75% seen once, with roughly 5.6% in the top ten.

The chain joins TRBV5-4 to TRBJ1-2, with D maybe TRBD1 (6 bases). The sequences come from CD4+ T cells from PBMCs cultured with HCoV-OC43 spike peptides, collected before COVID-19 vaccination. Subset of the sample: HCoV-OC43 spike overlapping peptide pool stimulation. This sequence was found in a human donor who received a COVID-19 vaccine. In DNA, the CDR3 is TGTGCCAGCAGCACCTTTCTCGGGACACCGAAGGAAGGCTACACCTTC. This codes for CASSTFLGTPKEGYTF.